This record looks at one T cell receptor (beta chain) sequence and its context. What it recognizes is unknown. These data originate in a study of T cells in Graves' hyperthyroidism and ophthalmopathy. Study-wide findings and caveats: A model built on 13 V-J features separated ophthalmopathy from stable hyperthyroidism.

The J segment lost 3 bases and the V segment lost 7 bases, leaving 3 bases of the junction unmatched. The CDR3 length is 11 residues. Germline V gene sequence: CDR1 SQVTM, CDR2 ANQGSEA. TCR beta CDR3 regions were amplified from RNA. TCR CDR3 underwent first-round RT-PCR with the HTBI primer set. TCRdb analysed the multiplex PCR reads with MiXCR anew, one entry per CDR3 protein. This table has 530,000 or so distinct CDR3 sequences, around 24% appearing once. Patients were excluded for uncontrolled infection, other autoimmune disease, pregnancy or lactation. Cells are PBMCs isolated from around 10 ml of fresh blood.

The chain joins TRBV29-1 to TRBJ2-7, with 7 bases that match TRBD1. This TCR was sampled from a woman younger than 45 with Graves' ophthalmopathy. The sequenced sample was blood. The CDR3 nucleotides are TGCAGCGGACAGGGAAACTACGAGCAGTACTTC. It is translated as CSGQGNYEQYF.